The text below deals with one TCR beta chain. Its antigen is unknown. These data originate in a study of OX40 agonist ivuxolimab in advanced cancers. Points from the study as a whole: There were, on average, more expanded clones in CD8+ T cells than in CD4+.

Method: immunoSEQ multiplex PCR; TCRdb's copy keeps in-frame clones and lacks some. The data hold tens of thousands of clones, with roughly 90% observed a single time. Germline loops: CDR1 SNHLY, CDR2 FYNNEI. The CDR3 loop spans 15 amino acids. V lost 7 bases to trimming and J lost 7 bases; unmatched junction nucleotides: 10. This specimen consisted of CD4+ or CD8+ T cells sorted from blood, obtained in a trial of the OX40 agonist ivuxolimab. The chain recombines TRBV2 with TRBJ2-1; 10 bases line up with TRBD2. The source is an adult with an advanced solid tumor such as melanoma, head and neck, liver or kidney cancer. In DNA form, the CDR3 reads TGTGCCAGCACCCTCGGTCTAGCGGGGGTTAATGAGCAGTTCTTC. It encodes CASTLGLAGVNEQFF.